The clone carrying this T cell receptor beta chain has more than one count but fewer than ten. Its target is not known. Germline CDR1 is DFQATT and CDR2 is SNEGSKA (reference sequence). This CDR3 is 16 amino acids long. The V gene lost 4 bases and the J gene lost 1 base, with 20 bases spanning the gap. This sample was taken from a study of response to subunit inactivated influenza vaccine. General study results and limits: Few new T cells, the authors suggested, are recruited by each seasonal influenza vaccination.

TCRdb fed the RT-PCR reads into MiXCR, producing one record per CDR3 protein. Of a few hundred thousand distinct CDR3 sequences in the sample, just over 20% are singletons; the top ten hold roughly a tenth. This clonotype originated in a man aged 45 to 70 who received an inactivated influenza vaccine. The sequenced sample was PBMCs from blood, obtained 21 months after vaccination. This sequence joins TRBV20-1 and TRBJ2-7, with D tentatively TRBD1 (5 bases). This chain's CDR3 is CSATRTFVQKSYEQYF. The CDR3 coding sequence is TGCAGTGCTACTCGGACATTCGTACAGAAATCCTACGAGCAGTACTTC.